This passage covers 27 T cell receptor beta chains from one sample sequenced in a study of long-term antiretroviral therapy in people with HIV. Researchers report immunoSEQ v3.0 was run at survey level. Repertoires were generated with immunoSEQ multiplex PCR, while TCRdb's copy carries only in-frame clones and drops some. The profile shows tens of thousands of clones, 86% of them singletons. Material: unsorted PBMCs, obtained 1.3 years after starting antiretroviral therapy. The receptors here all came from a man aged 55 to 70 with HIV.

V and J are TRBV5-1 and TRBJ2-3, with 12 bases that match TRBD2. Germline CDR1 SGHRS, CDR2 YFSETQ. This CDR3 has 18 residues. V dropped 0 bases and J dropped 5; count of bases not matched to a gene: 10. The CDR3 coding sequence is TGCGCCAGCAGCTTGGCCAGGAGACTAGCGGGAGTTAGAGATACGCAGTATTTT. Translated, it gives CASSLARRLAGVRDTQYF.

The J gene is TRBJ2-4, the V gene TRBV2; 10 bases are a match to TRBD1. The CDR3 contains 13 residues. V shed 8 bases, J shed 6 bases, and the junction held 4 bases outside the gene matches. Germline V gene data show CDR1 as SNHLY and CDR2 as FYNNEI. The CDR3 region is CASETGGGNIQYF. The CDR3 DNA reads TGTGCCAGCGAGACAGGGGGCGGAAACATTCAGTACTTC. The full variable domain, rest sourced from reference TRBV2 and TRBJ2-4, is EPEVTQTPSHQVTQMGQEVILRCVPISNHLYFYWYRQILGQKVEFLVSFYNNEISEKSEIFDDQFSVERPDGSNFTLKIRSTKLEDSAMYFCASETGGGNIQYFGAGTRLSVL.

The chain combines TRBV4-1 with TRBJ2-6; 9 bases are shared with TRBD1. The CDR3 has 14 residues. Germline V gene sequence: CDR1 MGHRA, CDR2 YSYEKL. The V gene end was trimmed by 3 bases and the J gene end by 11 bases; junction bases not matched to a gene: 5. The CDR3 region has the DNA TGCGCCAGCAGCCAGGGACAGGGAGGTGACGTCCTGACTTTC. This sequence encodes CASSQGQGGDVLTF.

In this sample, this clone turned up a few times. CDR3 region: CASSLLVPSNTGELFF. In nucleotides, the CDR3 is TGCGCCAGCAGCTTGTTGGTCCCCTCGAACACCGGGGAGCTGTTTTTT. The chain employs TRBV5-1 and TRBJ2-2, with no clear D. V dropped 1 base and J dropped 0 bases, with 10 bases sitting between them. Per the germline V gene, CDR1 is SGHRS and CDR2 is YFSETQ. The CDR3 runs 16 residues.

The chain combines TRBV5-1 with TRBJ2-7, with D possibly being TRBD1 (5 bases). The CDR3 is 12 residues long. The germline gives CDR1 SGHRS, CDR2 YFSETQ. The V gene lost 0 bases and the J gene lost 13 bases, with 14 bases spanning the gap. The CDR3 loop is CASSLEGARHYF. The CDR3 DNA follows: TGCGCCAGCAGCTTGGAAGGGGCCCGTCATTACTTC.

V and J are TRBV2 and TRBJ2-7; 8 bases line up with TRBD2. V dropped 7 bases and J dropped 2; count of bases not matched to a gene: 1. The CDR3 consists of 12 residues. Germline CDR1 is SNHLY and CDR2 is FYNNEI. The CDR3 DNA reads TGTGCCAGCACGGGGGGGGCCTACGAGCAGTACTTC. Protein sequence: CASTGGAYEQYF. Combining the CDR3 with reference TRBV2 and TRBJ2-7 gives the whole variable domain EPEVTQTPSHQVTQMGQEVILRCVPISNHLYFYWYRQILGQKVEFLVSFYNNEISEKSEIFDDQFSVERPDGSNFTLKIRSTKLEDSAMYFCASTGGAYEQYFGPGTRLTVT.

V is TRBV7-2 and J is TRBJ1-2, with TRBD1 as a possible D gene (5 bases). The germline gives CDR1 SGHTA, CDR2 FQGNSA. CDR3 size: 15 residues. V lost 4 bases and J lost 5, with 17 bases in between. CDR3 in amino acids: CASSSQRGVTYGYTF. The CDR3 DNA follows: TGTGCCAGCAGCTCCCAGAGGGGAGTTACTTATGGCTACACCTTC.

This clone was seen more than once but under ten times. This chain uses TRBV11-3 with TRBJ2-1, with D unclear. Trimming took 5 bases from V and 0 from J, leaving 11 bases between them. Germline V CDR1 and CDR2: SGHNT, YENEEA. The CDR3 totals 15 residues. The CDR3 DNA is TGTGCCAGCAGCCCGGATGATAGCTCCTACAATGAGCAGTTCTTC. Its translation is CASSPDDSSYNEQFF.

This chain uses TRBV11-3 with TRBJ2-2; the D gene could be TRBD1 or TRBD2 (5 bases each). Looked up from germline, CDR1 is SGHNT and CDR2 is YENEEA. This CDR3 spans 15 amino acids. The V end was cut by 3 bases, the J end by 0 bases, with 8 bases between. Here the CDR3 reads CASSLGEPNTGELFF. CDR3 in DNA: TGTGCCAGCAGCTTGGGGGAGCCGAACACCGGGGAGCTGTTTTTT.

The chain uses TRBV19 and TRBJ1-3; the D is unclear. CDR1 and CDR2 from the germline V gene are LNHDA and SQIVND (reference sequence). Trimming shortened V by 0 bases and J by 2 bases, and 5 bases separated the two germline ends. The CDR3 is 14 residues long. The CDR3 is CASSIEAAGNTIYF. CDR3 coding DNA: TGTGCCAGTAGTATAGAGGCGGCTGGAAACACCATATATTTT. The full variable domain, in which reference TRBV19 and TRBJ1-3 provide the parts outside the CDR3, is DGGITQSPKYLFRKEGQNVTLSCEQNLNHDAMYWYRQDPGQGLRLIYYSQIVNDFQKGDIAEGYSVSREKKESFPLTVTSAQKNPTAFYLCASSIEAAGNTIYFGEGSWLTVV.

The chain links TRBV18 to TRBJ1-5; D call uncertain. From germline, CDR1 is KGHSH and CDR2 LQKENI. V was pared by 3 bases and J by 5 bases, with 17 bases between. The CDR3 consists of 16 residues. The CDR3, as DNA: TGTGCCAGCTCACCTAGAGCAGGTACCCAGGATCAGCCCCAGCATTTT. Translated: CASSPRAGTQDQPQHF.

The rearrangement joins TRBV7-2 to TRBJ1-4, with D possibly TRBD1 on 6 matching bases. The CDR3 consists of 16 residues. Germline V lookup: CDR1 SGHTA, CDR2 FQGNSA. V lost 6 bases and J lost 4, with 18 bases in between. The CDR3 nucleotides are TGTGCCAGCAGTCGTGACGGGGGCGCCGGTAATGAAAAACTGTTTTTT. This sequence encodes CASSRDGGAGNEKLFF.

The CDR3 DNA follows: TGCGCCAGCAGTGAGTCAAGGCAGGGTAGGGATTGGGATCAGCCCCAGCATTTT. It yields the protein CASSESRQGRDWDQPQHF. This rearrangement joins TRBV10-1 to TRBJ1-5, with a possible D match to TRBD1 (5 bases). CDR1 is WNHNN and CDR2 is SYGVQD in the germline V gene (reference sequence). CDR3 length: 18 amino acids. Trimming left V 0 bases short and J 5 bases short, with 20 bases between.

The gene calls are TRBV7-2 and TRBJ2-7, with D unresolved. There are 14 residues in the CDR3. V was cut by 4 bases and J by 6 bases, with 16 bases left in between. The V gene's germline CDR1 is SGHTA and CDR2 FQGNSA. The CDR3 reads CASSSRTLVGEQYF. DNA of the CDR3: TGTGCCAGCAGCTCGCGGACCCTGGTTGGCGAGCAGTACTTC. Full variable domain (missing parts from reference TRBV7-2 and TRBJ2-7): GAGVSQSPSNKVTEKGKDVELRCDPISGHTALYWYRQSLGQGLEFLIYFQGNSAPDKSGLPSDRFSAERTGGSVSTLTIQRTQQEDSAVYLCASSSRTLVGEQYFGPGTRLTVT.

This chain links TRBV7-9 with TRBJ2-1; D remains ambiguous. Deletions cut 1 base from V and 8 bases from J, with 6 bases between. This CDR3 is 12 amino acids long. Germline V gene data show CDR1 as SEHNR and CDR2 as FQNEAQ (reference sequence). The DNA for the CDR3 is TGTGCCAGCAGCTTAGGTGGCTATGAGCAGTTCTTC. Translating gives CASSLGGYEQFF.

V and J are TRBV7-9 and TRBJ1-2; 9 bases fit TRBD1. With V trimmed by 5 bases and J by 8 bases, 3 bases remained unmatched. Germline CDR1 and CDR2: SEHNR and FQNEAQ (reference sequence). CDR3 length equals 12 residues. The CDR3 DNA sequence: TGTGCCAGCAGCGCCACAGGGGGCGGCTACACCTTC. Protein product: CASSATGGGYTF.

The rearrangement uses TRBV6-5 and TRBJ2-5; D remains ambiguous. CDR3 length: 11 amino acids. V lost 2 bases and J lost 4, with 2 bases in between. The germline gives CDR1 MNHEY, CDR2 SVGAGI. For the CDR3, the DNA is TGTGCCAGCAGTTACCGAGAGACCCAGTACTTC. Translation gives CASSYRETQYF.

This clone has just a few counts. The chain joins TRBV5-4 to TRBJ2-2; D may be TRBD1 or TRBD2 (5 bases each). V lost 0 bases, J lost 3 bases, and 12 bases lay in between. The CDR3 covers 16 residues. Germline loops: CDR1 SGHNT, CDR2 YYREEE (reference sequence). CDR3 bases: TGTGCCAGCAGCTTGGGCACGGGGCGGGACACCGGGGAGCTGTTTTTT. It yields the protein CASSLGTGRDTGELFF.

V usage is TRBV9 and J usage is TRBJ1-6; D is unresolved. There are 17 residues in the CDR3. V was clipped by 3 bases and J by 7 bases, with 20 bases between them. Germline CDR1 and CDR2: SGDLS and YYNGEE. CDR3 region: CASSARATLKPNSPLHF. CDR3 bases: TGTGCCAGCAGCGCCCGGGCCACCCTGAAGCCCAATTCACCCCTCCACTTT. Looking up the rest from reference TRBV9 and TRBJ1-6 gives the full variable domain: DSGVTQTPKHLITATGQRVTLRCSPRSGDLSVYWYQQSLDQGLQFLIQYYNGEERAKGNILERFSAQQFPDLHSELNLSSLELGDSALYFCASSARATLKPNSPLHFGNGTRLTVT.

The chain employs TRBV5-6 and TRBJ1-4; 7 nucleotides agree with TRBD1. Germline loops: CDR1 SGHDT, CDR2 YYEEEE. CDR3 length: 17 amino acids. V dropped 0 bases and J dropped 4; count of bases not matched to a gene: 9. The CDR3 bases are TGTGCCAGCAGCTTGGCGCGATCCGGGACAGTTAATGAAAAACTGTTTTTT. This sequence encodes CASSLARSGTVNEKLFF.

The V gene is TRBV5-1, the J gene TRBJ1-2; no clear D. Trimming pared 0 bases from V and 6 bases from J, leaving 9 bases between. CDR1 and CDR2 from the germline V gene are SGHRS and YFSETQ. The CDR3 sequence is 13 residues long. The DNA of the CDR3 is TGCGCCAGCAGCTTGGCCACTCTCGATGGCTACACCTTC. It specifies CASSLATLDGYTF. Full variable domain (missing parts from reference TRBV5-1 and TRBJ1-2): KAGVTQTPRYLIKTRGQQVTLSCSPISGHRSVSWYQQTPGQGLQFLFEYFSETQRNKGNFPGRFSGRQFSNSRSEMNVSTLELGDSALYLCASSLATLDGYTFGSGTRLTVV.

The V gene is TRBV27, the J gene TRBJ2-7; TRBD2 is a possible D gene (7 bases). The CDR3 totals 17 residues. With 5 bases removed from V and 4 bases from J, the gap between germline ends came to 24 bases. The germline gives CDR1 MNHEY, CDR2 SMNVEV (reference sequence). The CDR3 DNA follows: TGTGCCAGCAGTCTGCAGGCGTGGGAAGGGGGGGCTTACGAGCAGTACTTC. Protein product: CASSLQAWEGGAYEQYF.

The genes are TRBV18 and TRBJ2-3; no definite D call. The V gene's germline CDR1 is KGHSH and CDR2 LQKENI. The CDR3 loop spans 12 amino acids. V gave up 1 base and J gave up 3 bases, with 2 bases separating them. Here the CDR3 reads CASSPQTDTQYF. In nucleotides, the CDR3 is TGTGCCAGCTCACCACAGACAGATACGCAGTATTTT.

V and J are TRBV7-2 and TRBJ1-2; D is undetermined. This CDR3 is built from 14 residues. Trimming took off 5 bases at V and 4 bases at J, with 14 bases between the two ends. Germline V gives CDR1 SGHTA, CDR2 FQGNSA. CDR3 loop: CASSPMQVGYGYTF. The CDR3 DNA follows: TGTGCCAGCAGCCCGATGCAAGTGGGCTATGGCTACACCTTC.

V usage is TRBV6-5 and J usage is TRBJ2-5; D tentatively reads TRBD1 or TRBD2 (6 bases each). CDR1 and CDR2 (germline): MNHEY, SVGAGI. This CDR3 has 13 amino acids. The V end lost 8 bases, the J end lost 4 bases, and 14 bases lay between the germline ends. The chain's CDR3 is CASAPGAGETQYF. CDR3 DNA sequence: TGTGCCAGCGCGCCGGGGGCCGGAGAGACCCAGTACTTC.

V and J are TRBV7-9 and TRBJ2-5, with a possible D match to TRBD2 (5 bases). The V end was cut by 5 bases, the J end by 5 bases, with 27 bases between. The CDR3 contains 18 residues. Germline assignment: CDR1 SEHNR and CDR2 FQNEAQ (reference sequence). DNA for the CDR3: TGTGCCAGCAGCCGCGAACCACGAGTACTAGTTCTGTTTGAGACCCAGTACTTC. It codes for CASSREPRVLVLFETQYF.

The J gene is TRBJ2-3, the V gene TRBV2, with a possible D match to TRBD2 (7 bases). V lost 3 bases and J lost 4, with 14 bases in between. The CDR3 spans 15 residues. Germline V lookup: CDR1 SNHLY, CDR2 FYNNEI. CDR3 coding DNA: TGTGCCAGCAGTGACGGAGGGGGGGCATCAGATACGCAGTATTTT. This codes for CASSDGGGASDTQYF.